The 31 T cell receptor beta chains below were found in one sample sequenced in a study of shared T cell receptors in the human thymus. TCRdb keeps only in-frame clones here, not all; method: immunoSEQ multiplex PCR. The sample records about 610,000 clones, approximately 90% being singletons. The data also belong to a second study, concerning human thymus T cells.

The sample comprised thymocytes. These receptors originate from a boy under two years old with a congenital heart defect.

In nucleotides, the CDR3 is TGTGCCAGCAGTTTATGGTACAGGGGGCCGGGCGAGCAGTACTTC. The encoded protein is CASSLWYRGPGEQYF. This chain uses TRBV27 with TRBJ2-7; TRBD1 aligns across 9 bases. The CDR3 runs 15 residues. The V and J ends lost 1 base and 6 bases, in that order; junction bases with no gene match: 7. In germline, CDR1 is MNHEY, CDR2 SMNVEV (reference sequence).

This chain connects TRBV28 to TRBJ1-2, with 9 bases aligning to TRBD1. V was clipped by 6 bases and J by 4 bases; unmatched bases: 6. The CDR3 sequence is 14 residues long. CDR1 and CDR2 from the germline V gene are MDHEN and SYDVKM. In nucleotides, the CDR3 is TGTGCCAGCAGCCCCCCGGACAGGGGCTATGGCTACACCTTC. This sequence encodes CASSPPDRGYGYTF.

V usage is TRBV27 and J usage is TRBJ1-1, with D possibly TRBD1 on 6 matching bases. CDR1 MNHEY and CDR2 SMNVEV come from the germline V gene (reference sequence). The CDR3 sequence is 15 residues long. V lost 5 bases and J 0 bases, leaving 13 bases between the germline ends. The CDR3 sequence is CASSPPGHVNTEAFF. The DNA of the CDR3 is TGTGCCAGCAGTCCCCCGGGACACGTGAACACTGAAGCTTTCTTT.

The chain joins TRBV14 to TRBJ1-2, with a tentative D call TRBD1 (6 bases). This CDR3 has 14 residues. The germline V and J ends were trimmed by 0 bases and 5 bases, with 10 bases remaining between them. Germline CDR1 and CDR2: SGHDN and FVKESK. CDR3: CASSQEKGGYGYTF. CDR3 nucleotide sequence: TGTGCCAGCAGCCAAGAAAAGGGGGGGTATGGCTACACCTTC.

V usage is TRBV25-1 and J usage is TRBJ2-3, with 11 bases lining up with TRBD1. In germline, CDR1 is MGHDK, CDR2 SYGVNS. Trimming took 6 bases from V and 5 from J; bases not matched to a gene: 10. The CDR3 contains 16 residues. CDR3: CASSPGQGAEEDTQYF. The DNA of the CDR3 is TGTGCCAGCAGCCCAGGACAGGGGGCAGAGGAAGATACGCAGTATTTT.

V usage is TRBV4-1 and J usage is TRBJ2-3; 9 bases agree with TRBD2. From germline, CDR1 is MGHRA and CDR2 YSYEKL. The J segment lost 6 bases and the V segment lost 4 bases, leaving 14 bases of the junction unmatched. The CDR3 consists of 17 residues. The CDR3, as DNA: TGCGCCAGCAGCCGAGTTAGCGGGAGCGACGGGGGGGATACGCAGTATTTT. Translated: CASSRVSGSDGGDTQYF.

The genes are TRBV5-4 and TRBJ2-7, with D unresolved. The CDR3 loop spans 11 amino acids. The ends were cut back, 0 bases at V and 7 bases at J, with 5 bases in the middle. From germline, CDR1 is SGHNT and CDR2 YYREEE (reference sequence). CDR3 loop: CASSLGPEQYF. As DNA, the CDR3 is TGTGCCAGCAGCTTGGGGCCGGAGCAGTACTTC. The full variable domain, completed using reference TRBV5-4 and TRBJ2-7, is ETGVTQSPTHLIKTRGQQVTLRCSSQSGHNTVSWYQQALGQGPQFIFQYYREEENGRGNFPPRFSGLQFPNYSSELNVNALELDDSALYLCASSLGPEQYFGPGTRLTVT.

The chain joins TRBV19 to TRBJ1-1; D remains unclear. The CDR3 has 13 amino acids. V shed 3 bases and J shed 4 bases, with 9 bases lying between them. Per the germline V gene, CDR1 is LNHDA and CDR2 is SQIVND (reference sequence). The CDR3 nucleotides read TGTGCCAGTAGTATCGGGTACGGCACTGAAGCTTTCTTT. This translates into CASSIGYGTEAFF. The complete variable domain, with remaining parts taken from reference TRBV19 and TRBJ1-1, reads DGGITQSPKYLFRKEGQNVTLSCEQNLNHDAMYWYRQDPGQGLRLIYYSQIVNDFQKGDIAEGYSVSREKKESFPLTVTSAQKNPTAFYLCASSIGYGTEAFFGQGTRLTVV.

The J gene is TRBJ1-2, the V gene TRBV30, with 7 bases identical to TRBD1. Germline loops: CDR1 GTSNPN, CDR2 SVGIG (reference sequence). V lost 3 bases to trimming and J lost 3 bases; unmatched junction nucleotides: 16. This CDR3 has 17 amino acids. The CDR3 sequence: CAWRPRDRTHMDYGYTF. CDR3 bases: TGTGCCTGGAGGCCCCGGGACAGAACCCATATGGACTATGGCTACACCTTC.

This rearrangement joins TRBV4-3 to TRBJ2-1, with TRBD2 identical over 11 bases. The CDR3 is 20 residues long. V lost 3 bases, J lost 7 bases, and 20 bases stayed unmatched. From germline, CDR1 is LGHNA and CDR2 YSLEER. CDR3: CASSHRTSLAGGPGLNEQFF. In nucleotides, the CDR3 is TGCGCCAGCAGCCACCGGACAAGTTTAGCGGGAGGGCCGGGATTGAATGAGCAGTTCTTC.

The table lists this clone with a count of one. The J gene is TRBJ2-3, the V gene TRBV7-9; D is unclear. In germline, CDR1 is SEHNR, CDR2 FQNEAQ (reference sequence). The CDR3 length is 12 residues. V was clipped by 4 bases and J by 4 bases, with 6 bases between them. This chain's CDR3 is CASSSPSDTQYF. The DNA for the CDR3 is TGTGCCAGCAGCTCTCCCTCAGATACGCAGTATTTT. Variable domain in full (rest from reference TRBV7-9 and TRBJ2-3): DTGVSQNPRHKITKRGQNVTFRCDPISEHNRLYWYRQTLGQGPEFLTYFQNEAQLEKSRLLSDRFSAERPKGSFSTLEIQRTEQGDSAMYLCASSSPSDTQYFGPGTRLTVL.

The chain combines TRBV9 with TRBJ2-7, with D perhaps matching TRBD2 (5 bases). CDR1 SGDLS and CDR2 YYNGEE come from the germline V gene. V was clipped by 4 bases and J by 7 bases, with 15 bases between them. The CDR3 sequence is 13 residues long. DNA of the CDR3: TGTGCCAGCAGCCCCACCGGGGTGGGTGAGCAGTACTTC. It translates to CASSPTGVGEQYF.

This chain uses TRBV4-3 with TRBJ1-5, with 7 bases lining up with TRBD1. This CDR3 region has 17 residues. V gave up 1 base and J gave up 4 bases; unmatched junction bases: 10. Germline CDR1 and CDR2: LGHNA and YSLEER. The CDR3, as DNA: TGCGCCAGCAGCCAAGTCGTCTGGGCAGGGGGGAATCAGCCCCAGCATTTT. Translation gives CASSQVVWAGGNQPQHF.

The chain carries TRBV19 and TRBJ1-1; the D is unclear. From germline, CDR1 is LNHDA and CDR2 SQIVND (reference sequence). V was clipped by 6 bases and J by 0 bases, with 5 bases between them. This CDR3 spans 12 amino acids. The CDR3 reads CASSPLNTEAFF. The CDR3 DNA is TGTGCCAGTAGCCCCTTGAACACTGAAGCTTTCTTT.

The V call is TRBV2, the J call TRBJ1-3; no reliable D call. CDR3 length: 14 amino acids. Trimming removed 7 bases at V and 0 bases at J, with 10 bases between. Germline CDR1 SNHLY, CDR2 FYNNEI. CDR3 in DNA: TGTGCCAGCACCGAAAAGAGCTCTGGAAACACCATATATTTT. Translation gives CASTEKSSGNTIYF.

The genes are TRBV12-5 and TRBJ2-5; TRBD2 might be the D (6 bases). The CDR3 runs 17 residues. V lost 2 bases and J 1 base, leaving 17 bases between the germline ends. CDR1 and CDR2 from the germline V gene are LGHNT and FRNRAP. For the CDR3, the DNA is TGTGCTAGTGGTTTGTTTATTGCGGGAAGGGCCCAAGAGACCCAGTACTTC. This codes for CASGLFIAGRAQETQYF.

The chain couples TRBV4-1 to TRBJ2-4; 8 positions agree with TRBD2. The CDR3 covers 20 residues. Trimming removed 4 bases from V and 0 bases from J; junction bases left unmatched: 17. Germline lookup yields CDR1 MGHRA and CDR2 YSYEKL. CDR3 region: CASSPRRGAGETIAKNIQYF. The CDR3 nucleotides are TGCGCCAGCAGCCCCCGCCGGGGAGCGGGGGAGACAATAGCCAAAAACATTCAGTACTTC.

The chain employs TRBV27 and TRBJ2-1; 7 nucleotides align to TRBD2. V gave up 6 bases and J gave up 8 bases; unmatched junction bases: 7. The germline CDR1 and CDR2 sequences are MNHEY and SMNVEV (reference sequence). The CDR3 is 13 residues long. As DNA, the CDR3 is TGTGCCAGCAGCTCGACTAGCAGCGATGAGCAGTTCTTC. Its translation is CASSSTSSDEQFF.

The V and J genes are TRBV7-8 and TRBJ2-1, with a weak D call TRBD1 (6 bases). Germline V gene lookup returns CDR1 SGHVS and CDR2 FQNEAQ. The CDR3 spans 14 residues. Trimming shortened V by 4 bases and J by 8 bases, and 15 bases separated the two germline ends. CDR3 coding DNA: TGTGCCAGCAGCTCCTGGGGAGAGGGGGATGAGCAGTTCTTC. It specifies CASSSWGEGDEQFF.

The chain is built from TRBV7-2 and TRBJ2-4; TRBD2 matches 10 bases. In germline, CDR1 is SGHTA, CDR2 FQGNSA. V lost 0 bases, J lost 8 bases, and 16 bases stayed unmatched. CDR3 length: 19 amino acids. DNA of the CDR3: TGTGCCAGCAGCTTAGCCTATCCGGGACTAGCGCTGGGGTGGGACATTCAGTACTTC. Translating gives CASSLAYPGLALGWDIQYF.

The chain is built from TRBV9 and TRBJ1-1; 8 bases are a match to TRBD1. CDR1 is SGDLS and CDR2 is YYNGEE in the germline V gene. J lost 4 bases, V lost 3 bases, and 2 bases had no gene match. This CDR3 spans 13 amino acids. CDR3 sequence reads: CASSGQGRTEAFF. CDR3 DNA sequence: TGTGCCAGCAGCGGACAGGGGCGCACTGAAGCTTTCTTT.

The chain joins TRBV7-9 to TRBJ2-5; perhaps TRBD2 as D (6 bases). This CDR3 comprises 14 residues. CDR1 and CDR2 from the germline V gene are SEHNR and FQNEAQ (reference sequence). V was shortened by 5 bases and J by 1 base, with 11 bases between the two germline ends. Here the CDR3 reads CASSQRRVQETQYF. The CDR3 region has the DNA TGTGCCAGCAGCCAGAGGAGGGTCCAAGAGACCCAGTACTTC. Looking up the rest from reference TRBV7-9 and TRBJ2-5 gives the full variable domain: DTGVSQNPRHKITKRGQNVTFRCDPISEHNRLYWYRQTLGQGPEFLTYFQNEAQLEKSRLLSDRFSAERPKGSFSTLEIQRTEQGDSAMYLCASSQRRVQETQYFGPGTRLLVL.

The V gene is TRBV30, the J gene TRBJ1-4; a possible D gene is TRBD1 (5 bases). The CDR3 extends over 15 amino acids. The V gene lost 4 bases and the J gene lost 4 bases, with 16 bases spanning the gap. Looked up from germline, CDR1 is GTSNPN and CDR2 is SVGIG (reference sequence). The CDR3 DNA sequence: TGTGCCTGGATTACCCGGACATCGGGTAATGAAAAACTGTTTTTT. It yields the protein CAWITRTSGNEKLFF. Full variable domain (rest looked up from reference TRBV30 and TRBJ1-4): SQTIHQWPATLVQPVGSPLSLECTVEGTSNPNLYWYRQAAGRGLQLLFYSVGIGQISSEVPQNLSASRPQDRQFILSSKKLLLSDSGFYLCAWITRTSGNEKLFFGSGTQLSVL.

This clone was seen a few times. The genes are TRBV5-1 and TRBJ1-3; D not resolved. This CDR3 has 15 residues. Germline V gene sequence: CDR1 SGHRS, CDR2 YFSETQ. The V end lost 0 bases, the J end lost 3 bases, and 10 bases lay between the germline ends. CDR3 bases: TGCGCCAGCAGCTTGGATGGGCGGGGTGGAAACACCATATATTTT. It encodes CASSLDGRGGNTIYF.

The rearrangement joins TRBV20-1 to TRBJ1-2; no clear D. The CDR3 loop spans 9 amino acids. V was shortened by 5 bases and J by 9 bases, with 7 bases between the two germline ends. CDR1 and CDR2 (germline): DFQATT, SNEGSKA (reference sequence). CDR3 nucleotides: TGCAGTGCTCGGAGGAGCTACACCTTC. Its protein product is CSARRSYTF.

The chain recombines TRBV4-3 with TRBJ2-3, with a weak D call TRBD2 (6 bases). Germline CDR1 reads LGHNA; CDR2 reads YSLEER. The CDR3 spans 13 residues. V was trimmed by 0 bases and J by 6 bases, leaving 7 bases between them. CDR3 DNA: TGCGCCAGCAGCCAAGAACGGGAGGATACGCAGTATTTT. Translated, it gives CASSQEREDTQYF.

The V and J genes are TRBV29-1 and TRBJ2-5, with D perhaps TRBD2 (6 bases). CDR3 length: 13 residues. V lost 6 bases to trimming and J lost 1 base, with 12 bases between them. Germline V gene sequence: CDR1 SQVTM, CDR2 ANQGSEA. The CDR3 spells CSVTELAQETQYF. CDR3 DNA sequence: TGCAGCGTCACCGAACTAGCCCAAGAGACCCAGTACTTC.

The CDR3: CASSHPRASGSALTDTQYF. The CDR3 DNA reads as TGTGCCAGCAGCCACCCTAGGGCTAGCGGGAGCGCTCTCACAGATACGCAGTATTTT. The rearrangement joins TRBV4-2 to TRBJ2-3, with 10 bases that match TRBD2. The junction had 14 bases not matched to a gene; V was cut back by 3 bases and J by 2 bases. The CDR3 length is 19 residues. Germline lookup yields CDR1 LGHNA and CDR2 YNFKEQ.

As DNA, the CDR3 is TGTGCCAGCAGCCAAGCCCTGACTAGCGGGAGGGAGGGAGAGACCCAGTACTTC. Translating gives CASSQALTSGREGETQYF. V is TRBV4-2 and J is TRBJ2-5, with 14 positions matching TRBD2. V gave up 1 base and J gave up 4 bases; unmatched junction bases: 8. CDR1 is LGHNA and CDR2 is YNFKEQ in the germline V gene. This CDR3 has 18 amino acids.

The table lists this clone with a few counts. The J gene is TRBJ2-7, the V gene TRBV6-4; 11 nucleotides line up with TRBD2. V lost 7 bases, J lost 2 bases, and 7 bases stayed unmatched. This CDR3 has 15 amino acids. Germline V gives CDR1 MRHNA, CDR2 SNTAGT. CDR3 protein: CASTTSGSVPYEQYF. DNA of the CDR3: TGTGCCAGCACCACTAGCGGGAGCGTCCCCTACGAGCAGTACTTC.

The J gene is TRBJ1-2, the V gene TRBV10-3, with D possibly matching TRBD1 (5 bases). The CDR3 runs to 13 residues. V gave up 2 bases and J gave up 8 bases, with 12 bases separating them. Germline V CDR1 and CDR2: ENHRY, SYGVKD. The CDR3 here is CAISETGVRGYTF. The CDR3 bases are TGTGCCATCAGTGAGACAGGTGTACGAGGCTACACCTTC.